This T cell receptor (beta chain) was identified during a study of blood T cell repertoires in COVID-19. Study details: Sites across the United States, Italy and Spain contributed samples from acute and convalescent COVID-19.

The ends lost 5 bases at V and 3 bases at J; junction bases unmatched: 13. CDR1 SEHNR and CDR2 FQNEAQ come from the germline V gene (reference sequence). The CDR3 length is 18 residues. In the original analysis: Amplification of reference gene primers was used by the study to estimate nucleated cell counts. Repertoires were generated with immunoSEQ multiplex PCR, while TCRdb's copy carries only in-frame clones and drops some. V, J and clone size were drawn from that table, and D and trimming were deduced from the DNA. The table has almost 300,000 clones, approximately 89% seen once; the top ten hold roughly 11%.

Source material: peripheral blood. The source of this sequence is a young woman with COVID-19, enrolled during active disease. The chain is built from TRBV7-9 and TRBJ2-2, with 9 positions matching TRBD2. Here the CDR3 reads CASSLPRGGAYDTGELFF. The CDR3 DNA reads as TGTGCCAGCAGCCTCCCCCGCGGGGGGGCATATGACACCGGGGAGCTGTTTTTT.